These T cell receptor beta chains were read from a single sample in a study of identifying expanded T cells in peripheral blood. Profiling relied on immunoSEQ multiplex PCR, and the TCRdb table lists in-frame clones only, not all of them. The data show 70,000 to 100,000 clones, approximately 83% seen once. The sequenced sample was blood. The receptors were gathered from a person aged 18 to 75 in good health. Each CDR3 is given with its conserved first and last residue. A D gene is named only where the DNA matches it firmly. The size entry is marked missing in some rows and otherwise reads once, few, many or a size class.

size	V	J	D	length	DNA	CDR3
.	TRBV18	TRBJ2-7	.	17	TGTGCCAGCTCACCTGCTGGCAGGGGAGCTACCCACTACGAGCAGTACTTC	CASSPAGRGATHYEQYF
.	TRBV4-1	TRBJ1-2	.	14	TGCGCCAGCAGCCCCCGAGCAGGGCACTATGGCTACACCTTC	CASSPRAGHYGYTF
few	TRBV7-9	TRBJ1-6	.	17	TGTGCCAGCAGCTCAAACACCGCAAGCTCCTATAATTCACCCCTCCACTTT	CASSSNTASSYNSPLHF
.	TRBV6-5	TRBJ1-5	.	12	TGTGCCAGCAGTTGGATCGCCCAGCCCCAGCATTTT	CASSWIAQPQHF
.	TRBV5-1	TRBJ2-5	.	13	TGCGCCAGCAGCTTGGGGGTAGATGAGACCCAGTACTTC	CASSLGVDETQYF
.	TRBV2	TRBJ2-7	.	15	TGTGCCAGCAATCCGTCGTCGGCAGGTCGCTACGAGCAGTACTTC	CASNPSSAGRYEQYF
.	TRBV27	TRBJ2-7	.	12	TGTGCCAGCAGTCCGCAGGGTTACGAGCAGTACTTC	CASSPQGYEQYF
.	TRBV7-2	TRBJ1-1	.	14	TGTGCCAGCAGCTTAGACGGGGGCGGCACTGAAGCTTTCTTT	CASSLDGGGTEAFF
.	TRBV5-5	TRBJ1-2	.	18	TGTGCCAGCAGCTTGAGGCATGCAGGGAGCCTCCTTAACTATGGCTACACCTTC	CASSLRHAGSLLNYGYTF
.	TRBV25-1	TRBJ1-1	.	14	TGTGCCAGCAGACGAGAGCCCGCAGACACTGAAGCTTTCTTT	CASRREPADTEAFF
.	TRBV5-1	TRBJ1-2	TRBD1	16	TGCGCCAGCAGTTCCACGACCGGGACAGGGGGCTTTGGCTACACCTTC	CASSSTTGTGGFGYTF
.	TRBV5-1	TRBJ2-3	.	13	TGCGCCAGCAGCTCCGAGGTTTCGGATACGCAGTATTTT	CASSSEVSDTQYF
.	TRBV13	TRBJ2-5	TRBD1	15	TGTGCCAGCAGCCACCGGACAGGGGACCAAGGGACCCAGTACTTC	CASSHRTGDQGTQYF
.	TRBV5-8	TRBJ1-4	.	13	TGTGCCAGCAGCTTGTCCGGGGAGGAAAAACTGTTTTTT	CASSLSGEEKLFF
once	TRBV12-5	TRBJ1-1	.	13	TGTGCTAGTGGTTGGGAGGCTGGGACTGAAGCTTTCTTT	CASGWEAGTEAFF
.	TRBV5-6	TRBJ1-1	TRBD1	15	TGTGCCAGCAGCGTTAACGGACAGGGGGACACTGAAGCTTTCTTT	CASSVNGQGDTEAFF
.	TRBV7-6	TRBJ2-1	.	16	TGCGCCAGCAGCCGAAATACAGGCCCCACTTACAATGAGCAGTTCTTC	CASSRNTGPTYNEQFF
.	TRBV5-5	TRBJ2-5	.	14	TGTGCCAGCAGACTAGGCAGAAACCAAGAGACCCAGTACTTC	CASRLGRNQETQYF
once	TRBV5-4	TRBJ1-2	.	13	TGTGCCAGCAAGCCACCTTGGGACTATGGCTACACCTTC	CASKPPWDYGYTF
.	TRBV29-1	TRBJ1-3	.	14	TGCAGCGTTTTCTTTCCGAACTCTGGAAACACCATATATTTT	CSVFFPNSGNTIYF
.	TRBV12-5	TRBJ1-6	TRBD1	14	TGTGCTAGTGGACCGACAGGGGTAAATTCACCCCTCCACTTT	CASGPTGVNSPLHF
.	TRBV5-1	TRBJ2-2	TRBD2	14	TGCGCCAGCAGCTTTACGGGAGGTACCGGGGAGCTGTTTTTT	CASSFTGGTGELFF
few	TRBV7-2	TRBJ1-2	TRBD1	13	TGTGCCAGCAGCTTTGACAGGGGAAATGGCTACACCTTC	CASSFDRGNGYTF
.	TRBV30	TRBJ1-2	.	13	TGTGCCTGGAGACAACAGGGATCTGGTGGCTACACCTTC	CAWRQQGSGGYTF
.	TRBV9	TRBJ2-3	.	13	TGTGCCAGCAGCCGCCGACTGACCGATACGCAGTATTTT	CASSRRLTDTQYF
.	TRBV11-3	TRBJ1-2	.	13	TGTGCCAGCAGCGCCGGGACACCTTATGGCTACACCTTC	CASSAGTPYGYTF
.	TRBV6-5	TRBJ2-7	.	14	TGTGCCAGCAGTTGGCGGGAAGACTCCTACGAGCAGTACTTC	CASSWREDSYEQYF
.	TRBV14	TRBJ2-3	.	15	TGTGCCAGCAGCCAAGAAGTCCAGGGTGTCGATACGCAGTATTTT	CASSQEVQGVDTQYF
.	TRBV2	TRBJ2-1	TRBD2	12	TGTGCCAGCGGCGCGGGGGAGGGGGAGCAGTTCTTC	CASGAGEGEQFF
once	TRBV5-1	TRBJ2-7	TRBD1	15	TGCGCCAGCAGCTTGGGGACAGGGAACCCCTACGAGCAGTACTTC	CASSLGTGNPYEQYF
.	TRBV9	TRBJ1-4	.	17	TGTGCCAGCAGCGTACCCGCAGGGGACCCAACTAATGAAAAACTGTTTTTT	CASSVPAGDPTNEKLFF
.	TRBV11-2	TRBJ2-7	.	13	TGTGCCAGCAGCTTCGGCCCCGCCTACGAGCAGTACTTC	CASSFGPAYEQYF
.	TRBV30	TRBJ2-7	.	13	TGTGCCTGGACCTCCCTTTGGGGTTACGAGCAGTACTTC	CAWTSLWGYEQYF
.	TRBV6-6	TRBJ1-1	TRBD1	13	TGTGCCAGCAGACGGACAGGGAACACTGAAGCTTTCTTT	CASRRTGNTEAFF
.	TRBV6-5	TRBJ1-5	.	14	TGTGCCAGCAGTCTACAACAGGGAAATCAGCCCCAGCATTTT	CASSLQQGNQPQHF
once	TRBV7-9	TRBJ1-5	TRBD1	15	TGTGCCAGCAGCGGGACAGAAAGTAGCAATCAGCCCCAGCATTTT	CASSGTESSNQPQHF
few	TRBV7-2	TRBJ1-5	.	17	TGTGCCAGCAGCTTAGAGGGCCGCGTCAGAGTAGCTCAGCCCCAGCATTTT	CASSLEGRVRVAQPQHF
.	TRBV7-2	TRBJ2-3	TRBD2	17	TGTGCCAGCAGCTTACGGAGGGCTAGCGGGGGCACAGATACGCAGTATTTT	CASSLRRASGGTDTQYF
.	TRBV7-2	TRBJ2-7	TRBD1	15	TGTGCCAGCAGCTTCGACAGGGGGGGCTCCTACGAGCAGTACTTC	CASSFDRGGSYEQYF
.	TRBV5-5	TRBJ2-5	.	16	TGTGCCAGCAGCTTGTTTGGCGGGGGCCACCAAGAGACCCAGTACTTC	CASSLFGGGHQETQYF
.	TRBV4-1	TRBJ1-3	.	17	TGCGCCAGCAGCCAAGCCGACAGGATCCCCTCTGGAAACACCATATATTTT	CASSQADRIPSGNTIYF
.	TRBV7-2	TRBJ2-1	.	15	TGTGCCAGCAGCTTAGGAAGCGGCGGTTGGAATGAGCAGTTCTTC	CASSLGSGGWNEQFF
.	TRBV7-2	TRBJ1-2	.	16	TGTGCCAGCAGCCTCTTTCCGGGACTGACCGAAAATGGCTACACCTTC	CASSLFPGLTENGYTF
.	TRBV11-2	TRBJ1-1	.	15	TGTGCCAGCAGCTCCAGCAACGGACTGAAGCTTGAAGCTTTCTTT	CASSSSNGLKLEAFF
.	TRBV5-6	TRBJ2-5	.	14	TGTGCCAGCAGCTCACACGGATGGGAAGAGACCCAGTACTTC	CASSSHGWEETQYF
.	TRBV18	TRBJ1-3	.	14	TGTGCCAGCTCACCAGAGGACGGAGGAAACACCATATATTTT	CASSPEDGGNTIYF